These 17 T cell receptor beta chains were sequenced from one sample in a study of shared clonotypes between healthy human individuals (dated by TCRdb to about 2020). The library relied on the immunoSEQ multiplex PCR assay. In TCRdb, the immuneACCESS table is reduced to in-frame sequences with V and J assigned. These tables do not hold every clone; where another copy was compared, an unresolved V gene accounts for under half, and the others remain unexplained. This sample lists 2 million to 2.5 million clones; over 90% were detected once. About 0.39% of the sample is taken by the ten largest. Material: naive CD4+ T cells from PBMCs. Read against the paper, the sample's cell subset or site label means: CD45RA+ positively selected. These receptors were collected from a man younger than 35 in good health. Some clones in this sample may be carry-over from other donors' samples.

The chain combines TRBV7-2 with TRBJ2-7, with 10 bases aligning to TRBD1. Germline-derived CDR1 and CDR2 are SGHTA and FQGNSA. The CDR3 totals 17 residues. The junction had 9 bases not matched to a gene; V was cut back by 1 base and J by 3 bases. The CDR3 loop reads CASSLGGGTGVLYEQYF. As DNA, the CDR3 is TGTGCCAGCAGCTTAGGGGGCGGGACAGGGGTCCTCTACGAGCAGTACTTC.

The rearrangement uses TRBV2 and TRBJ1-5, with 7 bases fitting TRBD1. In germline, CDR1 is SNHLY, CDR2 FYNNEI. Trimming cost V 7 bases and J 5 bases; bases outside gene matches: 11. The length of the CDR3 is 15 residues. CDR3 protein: CASNQEQGSDQPQHF. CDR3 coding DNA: TGTGCCAGCAACCAAGAACAGGGGAGCGATCAGCCCCAGCATTTT. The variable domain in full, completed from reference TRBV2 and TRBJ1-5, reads EPEVTQTPSHQVTQMGQEVILRCVPISNHLYFYWYRQILGQKVEFLVSFYNNEISEKSEIFDDQFSVERPDGSNFTLKIRSTKLEDSAMYFCASNQEQGSDQPQHFGDGTRLSIL.

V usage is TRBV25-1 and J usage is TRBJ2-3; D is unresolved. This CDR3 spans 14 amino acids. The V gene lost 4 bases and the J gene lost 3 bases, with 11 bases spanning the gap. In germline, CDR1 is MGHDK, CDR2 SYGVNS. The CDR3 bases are TGTGCCAGCAGTGCACAGCTCGGTACAGATACGCAGTATTTT. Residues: CASSAQLGTDTQYF.

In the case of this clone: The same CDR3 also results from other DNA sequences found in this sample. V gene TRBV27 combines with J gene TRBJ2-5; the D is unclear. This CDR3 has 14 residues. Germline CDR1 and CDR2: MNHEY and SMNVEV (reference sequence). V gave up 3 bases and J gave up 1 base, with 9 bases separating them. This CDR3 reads CASSLRRFQETQYF. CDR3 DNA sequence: TGTGCCAGCAGTTTGCGACGGTTCCAAGAGACCCAGTACTTC.

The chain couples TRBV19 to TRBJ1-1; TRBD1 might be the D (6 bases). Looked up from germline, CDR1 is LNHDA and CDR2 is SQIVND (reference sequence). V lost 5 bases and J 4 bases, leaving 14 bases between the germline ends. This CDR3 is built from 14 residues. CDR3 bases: TGTGCCAGTAGTTCCTCCAGGGGCGGCACTGAAGCTTTCTTT. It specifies CASSSSRGGTEAFF.

In DNA, the CDR3 is TGTGCCAGCAGTGAGGGGACAGGGGTAGCCAAAAACATTCAGTACTTC. This sequence encodes CASSEGTGVAKNIQYF. This sequence joins TRBV25-1 and TRBJ2-4; 10 bases match TRBD1. The CDR3 runs to 16 residues. Per the germline V gene, CDR1 is MGHDK and CDR2 is SYGVNS. V shed 3 bases and J 0 bases; nucleotides not matched to a gene: 2.

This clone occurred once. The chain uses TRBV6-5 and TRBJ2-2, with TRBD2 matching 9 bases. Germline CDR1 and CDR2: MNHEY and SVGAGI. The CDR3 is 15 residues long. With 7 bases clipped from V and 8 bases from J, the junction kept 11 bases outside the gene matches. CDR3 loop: CASTRRAGGRGELFF. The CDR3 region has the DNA TGTGCCAGCACCCGGCGAGCGGGAGGAAGAGGGGAGCTGTTTTTT.

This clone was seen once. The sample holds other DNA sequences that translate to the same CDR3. This CDR3 reads CASSLEGAGGYTF. In nucleotides, the CDR3 is TGTGCCAGCAGCTTAGAAGGGGCCGGGGGCTACACCTTC. The chain combines TRBV11-2 with TRBJ1-2; D possibly corresponds to TRBD1 (5 bases). The V end was cut by 0 bases, the J end by 8 bases, with 10 bases between. Germline assignment: CDR1 SGHAT and CDR2 FQNNGV. CDR3 size: 13 residues.

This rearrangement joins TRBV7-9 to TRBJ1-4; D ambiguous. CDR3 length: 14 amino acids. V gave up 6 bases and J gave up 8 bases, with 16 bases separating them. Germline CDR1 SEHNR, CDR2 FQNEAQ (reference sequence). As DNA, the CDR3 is TGTGCCAGCAGTTCCTCTCCCGATTTCGAAAAACTGTTTTTT. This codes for CASSSSPDFEKLFF.

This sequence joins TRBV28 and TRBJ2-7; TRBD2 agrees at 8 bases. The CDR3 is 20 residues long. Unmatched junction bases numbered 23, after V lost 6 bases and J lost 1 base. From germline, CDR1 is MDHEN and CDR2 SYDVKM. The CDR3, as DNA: TGTGCCAGCAGCCTAAACTTTAAAACACTAGCGGAGGGGGTTTCCTACGAGCAGTACTTC. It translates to CASSLNFKTLAEGVSYEQYF.

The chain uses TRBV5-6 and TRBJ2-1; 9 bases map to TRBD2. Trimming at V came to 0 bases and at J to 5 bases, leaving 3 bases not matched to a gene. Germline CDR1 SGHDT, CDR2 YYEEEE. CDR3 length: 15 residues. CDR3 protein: CASSLGAGGDNEQFF. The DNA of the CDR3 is TGTGCCAGCAGCTTGGGCGCGGGAGGGGACAATGAGCAGTTCTTC.

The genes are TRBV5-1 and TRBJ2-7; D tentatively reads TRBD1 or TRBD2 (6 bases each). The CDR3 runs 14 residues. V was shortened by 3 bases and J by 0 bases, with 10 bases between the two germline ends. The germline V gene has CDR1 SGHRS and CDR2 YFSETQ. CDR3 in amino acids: CASSSGDTSYEQYF. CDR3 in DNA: TGCGCCAGCAGCTCGGGGGACACCTCCTACGAGCAGTACTTC.

CDR3 coding DNA: TGCAGCGTTATTGGGTTAGCTGCCGACCGCGAGCAGTACTTC. This encodes CSVIGLAADREQYF. The chain is built from TRBV29-1 and TRBJ2-7, with D unresolved. Trimming took 5 bases from V and 6 from J, leaving 20 bases between them. There are 14 residues in the CDR3. CDR1 and CDR2 from the germline V gene are SQVTM and ANQGSEA.

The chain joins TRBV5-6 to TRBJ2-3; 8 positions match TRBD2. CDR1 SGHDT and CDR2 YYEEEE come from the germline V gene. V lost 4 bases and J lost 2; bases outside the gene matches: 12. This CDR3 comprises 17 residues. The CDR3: CASSPGTSSTFTDTQYF. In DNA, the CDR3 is TGTGCCAGCAGCCCTGGGACTAGTTCCACCTTCACAGATACGCAGTATTTT.

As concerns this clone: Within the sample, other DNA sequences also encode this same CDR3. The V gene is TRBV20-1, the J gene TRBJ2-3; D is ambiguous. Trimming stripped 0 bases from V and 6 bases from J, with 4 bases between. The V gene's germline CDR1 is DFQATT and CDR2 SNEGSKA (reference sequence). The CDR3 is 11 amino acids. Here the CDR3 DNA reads TGCAGTGCTAGAGATACGGATACGCAGTATTTT. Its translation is CSARDTDTQYF.

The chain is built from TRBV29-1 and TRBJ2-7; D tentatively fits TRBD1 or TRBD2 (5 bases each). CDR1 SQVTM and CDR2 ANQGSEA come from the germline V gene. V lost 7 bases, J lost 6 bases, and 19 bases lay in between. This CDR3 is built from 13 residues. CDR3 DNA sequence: TGCAGCGCCGACCGGGACGGCGGCAGCGAGCAGTACTTC. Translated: CSADRDGGSEQYF.

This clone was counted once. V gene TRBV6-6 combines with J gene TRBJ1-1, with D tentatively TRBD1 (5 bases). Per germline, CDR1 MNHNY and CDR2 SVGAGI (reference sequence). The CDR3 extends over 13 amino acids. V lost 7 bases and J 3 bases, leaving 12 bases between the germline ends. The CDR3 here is CASTIPGHTEAFF. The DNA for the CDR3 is TGTGCCAGCACTATTCCAGGGCACACTGAAGCTTTCTTT.